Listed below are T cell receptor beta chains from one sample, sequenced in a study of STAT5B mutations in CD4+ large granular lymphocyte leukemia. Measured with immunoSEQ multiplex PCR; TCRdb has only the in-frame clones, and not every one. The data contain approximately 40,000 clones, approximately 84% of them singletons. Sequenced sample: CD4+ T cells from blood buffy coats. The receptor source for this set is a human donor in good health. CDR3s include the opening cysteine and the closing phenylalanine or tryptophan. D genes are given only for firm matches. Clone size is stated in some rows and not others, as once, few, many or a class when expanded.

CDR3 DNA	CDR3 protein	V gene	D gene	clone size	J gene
TGTGCCAGCGGGAGGGGGGCTAACACCGGGGAGCTGTTTTTT	CASGRGANTGELFF	TRBV2	.	.	TRBJ2-2
TGTGCCAGCAGCCTAGACACTAACTATGGCTACACCTTC	CASSLDTNYGYTF	TRBV6-5	.	.	TRBJ1-2
TGTGCCAGCAGCGATTCCAGGGGGAATGACTATGGCTACACCTTC	CASSDSRGNDYGYTF	TRBV25-1	TRBD1	.	TRBJ1-2
TGTGCCAGCTCGTTACAGGGTCTATCTGGAAACACCATATATTTT	CASSLQGLSGNTIYF	TRBV18	.	.	TRBJ1-3
TGTGCCAGCAGTGAAAGTGGAGGGGGAAACACCATATATTTT	CASSESGGGNTIYF	TRBV2	.	.	TRBJ1-3
TGTGCCCGCCTGGGGGGGCTTGGAAACACCATATATTTT	CARLGGLGNTIYF	TRBV30	.	.	TRBJ1-3
TGCGCCAGCAGCTTGTCAGGGGAGGGCACTGAAGCTTTCTTT	CASSLSGEGTEAFF	TRBV5-1	.	once	TRBJ1-1
TGTGCCAGCAGCGCGACAGTGACCAATGGCTACACCTTC	CASSATVTNGYTF	TRBV7-2	.	.	TRBJ1-2
TGTGCCAGTAGTATAAGCGGGGCTGGAGACAATCAGCCCCAGCATTTT	CASSISGAGDNQPQHF	TRBV19	.	.	TRBJ1-5
TGTGCCAGCAGTGCCCTTGGCAGACGCCAAGAGACCCAGTACTTC	CASSALGRRQETQYF	TRBV2	.	.	TRBJ2-5